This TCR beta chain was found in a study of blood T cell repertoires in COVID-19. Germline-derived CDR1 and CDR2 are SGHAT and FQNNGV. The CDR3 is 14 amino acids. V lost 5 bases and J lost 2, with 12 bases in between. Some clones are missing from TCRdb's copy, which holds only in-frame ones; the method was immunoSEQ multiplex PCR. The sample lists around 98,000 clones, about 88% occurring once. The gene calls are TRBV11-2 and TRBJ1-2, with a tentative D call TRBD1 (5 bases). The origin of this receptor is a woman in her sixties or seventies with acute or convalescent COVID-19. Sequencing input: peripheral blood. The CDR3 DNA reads TGTGCCAGCAGCCCGGGGACTCTAAACTATGGCTACACCTTC. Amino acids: CASSPGTLNYGYTF.